The clone carrying this TCR beta chain has just one count. Original processing methods: The authors estimated nucleated cell counts from reference gene primer amplification. Using immunoSEQ multiplex PCR, the repertoire was profiled, and TCRdb retains in-frame clones only, with some absent. V and J calls and clone size are given by that table; D and trimming were obtained from the DNA. The data hold 210,000 or so clones, with around 90% observed a single time. This CDR3 has 17 amino acids. The J segment lost 4 bases and the V segment lost 0 bases, leaving 9 bases of the junction unmatched. Germline values: CDR1 SGHVS, CDR2 FNYEAQ. The data derive from a study of blood T cell repertoires in COVID-19. The overall study: The origin of the acute and convalescent COVID-19 samples was the United States, Italy and Spain. PBMCs, B-cell-depleted T cells, or T cells were the source of the cDNA or gDNA that made up the material.

The chain employs TRBV7-6 and TRBJ1-2; the match to TRBD1 covers 9 bases. Specimen: peripheral blood. The receptor's source is a man aged 45 to 65 with acute or convalescent COVID-19. CDR3 DNA: TGTGCCAGCAGCTTAGCGCCCTCGACAGGGGGGAGCTATGGCTACACCTTC. Translating it yields CASSLAPSTGGSYGYTF.